This TCR beta chain was identified in a study of early T cells in non-severe SARS-CoV-2 infection. TCRdb independently ran MiXCR on the 5' RACE reads; one entry per CDR3 protein. Of 35,000 to 45,000 distinct CDR3 sequences in the sample, approximately 6.6% were seen once. The germline CDR1 and CDR2 sequences are SNHLY and FYNNEI. The V end lost 2 bases, the J end lost 0 bases, and 7 bases lay between the germline ends. This CDR3 comprises 14 residues. Only a few counts were recorded for this clonotype. This sequence joins TRBV2 and TRBJ1-2, with D hard to call. Sequenced material: whole blood, taken at baseline. The receptor was derived from an adult who was a healthcare worker with PCR-confirmed SARS-CoV-2 infection or an uninfected control (not recorded which). The CDR3 nucleotides are TGTGCCAGCAGTGAAAGGAGCGCTAACTATGGCTACACCTTC. This gives the protein CASSERSANYGYTF.